The rows below give T cell receptor beta chains drawn from one sample of a study of T cells in Graves' hyperthyroidism and ophthalmopathy. In TCRdb, the multiplex PCR reads were re-called with MiXCR into one record per CDR3 protein. Among approximately 380,000 distinct CDR3 sequences listed, around an eighth were seen once. The sample comprised blood. The source is a man aged 50-59 years with Graves' ophthalmopathy. The CDR3 runs from the conserved cysteine through the conserved F or W. Each record gives: CDR3 DNA, CDR3 protein, V gene, D gene, clone size, J gene. D genes are given only for firm matches. Some rows have no size entry. The others give once, few or many, or a class for an expanded clone.

cdr3_nt: TGTGCCAGCAGCCAACAGGGTCCGAGCTCCTACAATGAGCAGTTCTTC; cdr3_aa: CASSQQGPSSYNEQFF; v_call: TRBV7-9; d_call: -; clone_size: few; j_call: TRBJ2-1
cdr3_nt: TGTGCCAGCAGCGTAGTGGCGGGAGGATCGGCAGATACGCAGTATTTT; cdr3_aa: CASSVVAGGSADTQYF; v_call: TRBV9; d_call: TRBD2; clone_size: many; j_call: TRBJ2-3
cdr3_nt: TGTGCCAGCAGCCCCGGGACTGGAGCCTCCTACAATGAGCAGTTCTTC; cdr3_aa: CASSPGTGASYNEQFF; v_call: TRBV7-9; d_call: -; clone_size: many; j_call: TRBJ2-1
cdr3_nt: TGCAGTGCTAGCGTTGACAATCAGCCCCAGCATTTT; cdr3_aa: CSASVDNQPQHF; v_call: TRBV20-1; d_call: -; clone_size: many; j_call: TRBJ1-5
cdr3_nt: TGCAGTGCCTCCGGGACAGACTACAATGAGCAGTTCTTC; cdr3_aa: CSASGTDYNEQFF; v_call: TRBV20-1; d_call: TRBD1; clone_size: many; j_call: TRBJ2-1
cdr3_nt: TGTGCCAGCAGCTTATTGGGGGGGATTAACGAGCAGTACTTC; cdr3_aa: CASSLLGGINEQYF; v_call: TRBV7-2; d_call: TRBD2; clone_size: many; j_call: TRBJ2-7
cdr3_nt: TGCGCCAGCAGCCGGAAACCGACTAGCGGGAGTACAGATACGCAGTATTTT; cdr3_aa: CASSRKPTSGSTDTQYF; v_call: TRBV3-1; d_call: TRBD2; clone_size: few; j_call: TRBJ2-3
cdr3_nt: TGTGCCAGCAGTCCTCAAAGACTAGCTGCCTACAATGAGCAGTTCTTC; cdr3_aa: CASSPQRLAAYNEQFF; v_call: TRBV2; d_call: TRBD2; clone_size: many; j_call: TRBJ2-1
cdr3_nt: TGTGCCAGCAGCCCGGGGACAGGGATGAAAAACATTCAGTACTTC; cdr3_aa: CASSPGTGMKNIQYF; v_call: TRBV11-2; d_call: TRBD1; clone_size: many; j_call: TRBJ2-4
cdr3_nt: TGTGCCAGCAGTAACTCCCGTCCGAGGGCGGCCTACGAGCAGTACTTC; cdr3_aa: CASSNSRPRAAYEQYF; v_call: TRBV12-3/TRBV12-4; d_call: -; clone_size: -; j_call: TRBJ2-7
cdr3_nt: TGTGCCAGCAGTTGGACAGGAGGCGCTGAAGCTTTCTTT; cdr3_aa: CASSWTGGAEAFF; v_call: TRBV2; d_call: TRBD1; clone_size: many; j_call: TRBJ1-1
cdr3_nt: TGTGCCAGCAGTTACCAATCTAGCGGGAGTAAATCCTACAATGAGCAGTTCTTC; cdr3_aa: CASSYQSSGSKSYNEQFF; v_call: TRBV6-1; d_call: TRBD2; clone_size: many; j_call: TRBJ2-1
cdr3_nt: TGTGCCAGCAGCCAAGAATACGAGCAGTACTTC; cdr3_aa: CASSQEYEQYF; v_call: TRBV3-1; d_call: -; clone_size: many; j_call: TRBJ2-7
cdr3_nt: TGCAGTGCTAGAGACTTGGGTCAGAACACCGGGGAGCTGTTTTTT; cdr3_aa: CSARDLGQNTGELFF; v_call: TRBV20-1; d_call: -; clone_size: many; j_call: TRBJ2-2
cdr3_nt: TGTGCCATCAGGGCCGGGACCCAGAACACTGAAGCTTTCTTT; cdr3_aa: CAIRAGTQNTEAFF; v_call: TRBV10-3; d_call: -; clone_size: many; j_call: TRBJ1-1
cdr3_nt: TGTGCCAGCAGTCACAGACTAGCGGGCGACGAGCAGTACTTC; cdr3_aa: CASSHRLAGDEQYF; v_call: TRBV27; d_call: TRBD2; clone_size: many; j_call: TRBJ2-7
cdr3_nt: TGCAGTGCCCCCCGACTAGTCTCTTACAATGAGCAGTTCTTC; cdr3_aa: CSAPRLVSYNEQFF; v_call: TRBV20-1; d_call: -; clone_size: many; j_call: TRBJ2-1
cdr3_nt: TGTGCCAGCAGTTTCGCGGGAGGTTGGAGTGAGCAGTTCTTC; cdr3_aa: CASSFAGGWSEQFF; v_call: TRBV12-3/TRBV12-4; d_call: TRBD2; clone_size: -; j_call: TRBJ2-1
cdr3_nt: TGTGCCAGCAGCGTACCGGGACTAGCGAACAATGAGCAGTTCTTC; cdr3_aa: CASSVPGLANNEQFF; v_call: TRBV7-2; d_call: TRBD2; clone_size: -; j_call: TRBJ2-1
cdr3_nt: TGTGCCAGCAGTTCATACAGGGCCAACAATGAGCAGTTCTTC; cdr3_aa: CASSSYRANNEQFF; v_call: TRBV7-9; d_call: -; clone_size: many; j_call: TRBJ2-1
cdr3_nt: TGTGCCAGCAGGCCCGGGACATCTATAATGACTGGCTACACCTTC; cdr3_aa: CASRPGTSIMTGYTF; v_call: TRBV2; d_call: -; clone_size: many; j_call: TRBJ1-2
cdr3_nt: TGTGCCACCAGTTCTAGCGGGAGGGCCGGGTCCTACAATGAGCAGTTCTTC; cdr3_aa: CATSSSGRAGSYNEQFF; v_call: TRBV24-1; d_call: TRBD2; clone_size: many; j_call: TRBJ2-1